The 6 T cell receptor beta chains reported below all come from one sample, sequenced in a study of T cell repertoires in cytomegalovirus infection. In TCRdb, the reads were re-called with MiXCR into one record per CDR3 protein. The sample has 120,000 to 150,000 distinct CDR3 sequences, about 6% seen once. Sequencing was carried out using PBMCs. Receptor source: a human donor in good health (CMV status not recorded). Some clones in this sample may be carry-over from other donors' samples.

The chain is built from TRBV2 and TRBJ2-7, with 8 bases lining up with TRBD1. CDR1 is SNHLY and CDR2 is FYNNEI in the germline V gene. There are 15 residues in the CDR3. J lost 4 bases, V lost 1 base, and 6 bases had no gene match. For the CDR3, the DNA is TGTGCCAGCAGTGAAGACAGGGGGGTGGGATACGAGCAGTACTTC. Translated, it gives CASSEDRGVGYEQYF.

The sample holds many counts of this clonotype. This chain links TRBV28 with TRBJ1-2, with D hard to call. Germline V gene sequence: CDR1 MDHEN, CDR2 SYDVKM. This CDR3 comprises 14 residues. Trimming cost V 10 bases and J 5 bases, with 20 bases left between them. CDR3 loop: CATKNLGNQYGYTF. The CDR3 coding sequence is TGTGCCACCAAAAACCTGGGCAACCAGTATGGCTACACCTTC.

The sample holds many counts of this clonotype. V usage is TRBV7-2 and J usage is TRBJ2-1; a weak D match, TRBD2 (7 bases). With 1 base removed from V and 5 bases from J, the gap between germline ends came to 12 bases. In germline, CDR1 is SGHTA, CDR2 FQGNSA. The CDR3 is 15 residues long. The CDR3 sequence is CASSLVRGAHNEQFF. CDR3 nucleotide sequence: TGTGCCAGCAGCTTAGTACGGGGGGCCCACAATGAGCAGTTCTTC.

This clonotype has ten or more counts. CDR3 DNA sequence: TGTGCCAGCAGCCAAGTGGGATACGAGCAGTACTTC. As protein: CASSQVGYEQYF. The gene calls are TRBV14 and TRBJ2-7; D ambiguous. This CDR3 is built from 12 residues. V lost 1 base to trimming and J lost 4 bases, with 5 bases between them. The germline gives CDR1 SGHDN, CDR2 FVKESK. Based on the CDR3 plus reference TRBV14 and TRBJ2-7, the full variable domain is EAGVTQFPSHSVIEKGQTVTLRCDPISGHDNLYWYRRVMGKEIKFLLHFVKESKQDESGMPNNRFLAERTGGTYSTLKVQPAELEDSGVYFCASSQVGYEQYFGPGTRLTVT.

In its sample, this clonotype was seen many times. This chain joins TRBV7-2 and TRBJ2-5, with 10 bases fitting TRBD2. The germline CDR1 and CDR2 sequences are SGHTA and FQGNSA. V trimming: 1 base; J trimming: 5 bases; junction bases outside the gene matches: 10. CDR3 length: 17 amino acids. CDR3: CASSLGGSGGALETQYF. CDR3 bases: TGTGCCAGCAGCTTAGGGGGCAGCGGGGGGGCTCTGGAGACCCAGTACTTC.

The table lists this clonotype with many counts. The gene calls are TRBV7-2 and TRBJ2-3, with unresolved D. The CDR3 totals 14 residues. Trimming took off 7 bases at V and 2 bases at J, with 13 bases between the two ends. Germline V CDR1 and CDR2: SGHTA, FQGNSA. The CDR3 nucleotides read TGTGCCAGCAAGCCCCGGGCGATCACAGATACGCAGTATTTT. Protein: CASKPRAITDTQYF.